The following is a TCR beta chain sequence with its context. The antigen this receptor binds is unknown. No much larger clone exists at a distance of one base, and base qualities are not known. The germline V gene supplies CDR1 SNHLY and CDR2 FYNNEI. Counted from cysteine to phenylalanine, this CDR3 has 11 amino acids. Here the CDR3 DNA is all that survives: 33 bases in frame from base 1. The V and J ends are trimmed by 8 bases and 8 bases, leaving 12 bases between them. Donors were 40 or so systemically healthy Caucasian individuals from Russia aged 6 to 90 years. Each donor gave approximately 9.3 milliliters of peripheral blood, collected into EDTA-treated Vacutainer tubes. Ficoll-Paque density-gradient centrifugation was used to isolate PBMCs, with at least 6.5 million per sample. Total RNA, at least 6 micrograms per sample, was extracted from PBMCs with Trizol reagent. The percentages of naive CD45RAhigh/CD27high T cells were determined by flow cytometry on a PBMC aliquot from every donor.

Library preparation used 5' RACE. Sequencer: Illumina HiSeq 2500. A second roughly 7 to 11 cycle PCR used a sample-barcoded 5' primer and a J-beta primer mix. Each TCR beta cDNA molecule received a unique molecular identifier from a template-switch 5' adaptor carrying 12 random nucleotides. At least 2.5 million CDR3-containing paired-end reads were obtained from each sample. All of the RNA was converted into first-strand cDNA using the Mint cDNA synthesis kit, with a TRBC-specific oligonucleotide serving as the primer. Following uracil-DNA glycosylase treatment, a first 18-cycle PCR with universal primers M1SS and BC2_uni_R was performed on all cDNA. Concerning the study's data processing: Normalization of each sample was performed by random selection of 1 million high-quality reads, each carrying a distinct molecular identifier. Instead of being binned into consensus sequences, reads with shared molecular identifiers were discarded. MiTCR, with a Q25 quality threshold and the strictest error-elimination algorithm, was used for CDR3 identification, clonotype clustering and error correction. A nonparametric unseen species model with Euler transformation was used to estimate lower-bound total TCR beta diversity. TCRdb itself trimmed the public reads at Q25 with fastp, ran MiXCR and retained productive beta chains. A single entry per CDR3 protein holds the most common genes and DNA from its merged rows. The V and J calls and clone size are TCRdb's, not the authors'. The sample table shows 650,000 to 800,000 distinct CDR3 sequences, and around 42% are seen once. Jointly, the top ten make up 15% to 25% of the sample.

The sample originates from a study of blood T cells in healthy people across ages (dated by TCRdb to 2015 to 2017). Describing the broader study: In model experiments, roughly one uniquely barcoded TCR beta cDNA molecule per two T cells was captured by template switching. Using deep sequencing normalized with unique cDNA molecular identifiers, the study measured how TCR beta repertoire diversity changes with age. Donors were grouped into four age groups: young (average 16 years), middle-aged (under 40), aged (around 66) and long-lived (just over 80). Donors of different ages were randomly distributed across sequencing lanes to avoid experimental bias. For two donors (one aged 18 to 30 and one aged 80 or older), the study analyzed two additional independent replicas of 1 million unique cDNA reads from the same blood draw.

The paper's findings and limits, for the study overall: Because profiling used bulk unsorted PBMCs, naive and antigen-experienced compartments could not be compared conclusively. Estimates of total diversity based on one million sequenced T cells were regarded as lower bounds and as underestimates. Because donor CMV infection status was unknown, age-related changes in expanded clonotypes were potentially confounded. Observed TCR beta diversity per million T cells fell roughly linearly with age, and a significant reduction was already apparent by age about 38. Compared with the aged group, the long-lived group had more naive CD4+ T cells, fewer expanded clones and increased TCR diversity, a pattern suggesting age selection. Observed TCR beta diversity correlated strongly with the percentage of naive T cells measured by flow cytometry.

The sequenced sample consisted of blood. The chain is assembled from TRBV2 and TRBJ1-2; a confident D gene designation cannot be given. The receptor was isolated from a man in his sixties in good health. At the DNA level, the sequence is TGTGCCAGCCTGACACTTCGGGGCTACACCTTC. Protein translation: CASLTLRGYTF.